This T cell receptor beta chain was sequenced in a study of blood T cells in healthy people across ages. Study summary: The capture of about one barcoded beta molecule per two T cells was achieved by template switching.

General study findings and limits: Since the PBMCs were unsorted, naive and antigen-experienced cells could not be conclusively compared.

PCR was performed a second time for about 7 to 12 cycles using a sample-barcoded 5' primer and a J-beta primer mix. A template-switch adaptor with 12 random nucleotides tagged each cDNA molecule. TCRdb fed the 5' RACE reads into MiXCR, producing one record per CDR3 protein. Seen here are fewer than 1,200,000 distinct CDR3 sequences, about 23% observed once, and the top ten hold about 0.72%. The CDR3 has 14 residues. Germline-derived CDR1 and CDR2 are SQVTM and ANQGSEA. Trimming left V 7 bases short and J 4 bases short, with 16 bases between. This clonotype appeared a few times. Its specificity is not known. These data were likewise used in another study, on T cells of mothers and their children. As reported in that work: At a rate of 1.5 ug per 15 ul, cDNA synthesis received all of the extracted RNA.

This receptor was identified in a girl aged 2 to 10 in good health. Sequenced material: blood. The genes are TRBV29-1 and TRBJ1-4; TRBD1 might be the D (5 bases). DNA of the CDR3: TGCAGCGCACCTTTAACAGGTGATAATGAAAAACTGTTTTTT. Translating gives CSAPLTGDNEKLFF.